The 32 T cell receptor beta chains listed next were all sequenced from one sample in a study of cytomegalovirus exposure and HLA in healthy donors. A multiplex PCR was run with 60 Vbeta primers and 13 Jbeta primers. The protocol was immunoSEQ multiplex PCR, while the TCRdb copy is restricted to in-frame clones and leaves out a portion. The sample has 100,000 to 120,000 clones, less than 80% seen once. Sequenced material: PBMCs. The receptors were gathered from a man in his thirties or forties in good health and CMV-seronegative.

The genes are TRBV10-3 and TRBJ1-3, with a weak D call TRBD1 (5 bases). The CDR3 has 16 residues. V shed 3 bases and J shed 4 bases, with 16 bases lying between them. CDR1 and CDR2 from the germline V gene are ENHRY and SYGVKD. For the CDR3, the DNA is TGTGCCATCAGTGAATCTCTCAGGGTCTCGGGAAACACCATATATTTT. Amino acids: CAISESLRVSGNTIYF.

V is TRBV12-5 and J is TRBJ1-1, with no clear D. Trimming took off 2 bases at V and 0 bases at J, with 19 bases between the two ends. The CDR3 has 18 amino acids. Germline V lookup: CDR1 LGHNT, CDR2 FRNRAP. The CDR3, as DNA: TGTGCTAGTGGTTTGTATATCGGGGATCGAGTTTTGAACACTGAAGCTTTCTTT. The encoded protein is CASGLYIGDRVLNTEAFF.

CDR3 sequence reads: CASSRGSQGGGAFF. In DNA, the CDR3 is TGCGCCAGCAGCCGCGGATCACAGGGTGGTGGAGCTTTCTTT. The rearrangement joins TRBV4-1 to TRBJ1-1, with a weak D call TRBD1 (6 bases). Germline lookup yields CDR1 MGHRA and CDR2 YSYEKL. The CDR3 has 14 amino acids. V was trimmed by 4 bases and J by 10 bases, leaving 19 bases between them.

The chain combines TRBV2 with TRBJ1-5; 7 bases align to TRBD1. The junction had 5 bases not matched to a gene; V was cut back by 6 bases and J by 0 bases. The CDR3 extends over 15 amino acids. The germline V gene has CDR1 SNHLY and CDR2 FYNNEI. The CDR3 loop is CASSDRELSNQPQHF. CDR3 coding DNA: TGTGCCAGCAGCGACAGGGAACTTAGCAATCAGCCCCAGCATTTT.

The chain recombines TRBV6-1 with TRBJ1-5, with 7 positions matching TRBD1. V lost 7 bases, J lost 5 bases, and 5 bases stayed unmatched. CDR1 MNHNS and CDR2 SASEGT come from the germline V gene. The CDR3 has 13 amino acids. CDR3: CASKITGDQPQHF. The CDR3 DNA is TGTGCCAGCAAGATAACAGGGGATCAGCCCCAGCATTTT.

The genes are TRBV7-9 and TRBJ2-1, with D perhaps matching TRBD1 (6 bases). Trimming took 5 bases from V and 5 from J, leaving 16 bases between them. The V gene's germline CDR1 is SEHNR and CDR2 FQNEAQ (reference sequence). The CDR3 sequence is 15 residues long. The CDR3 DNA follows: TGTGCCAGCAGCCGTTATCAGGACAGCAACAATGAGCAGTTCTTC. This translates into CASSRYQDSNNEQFF.

V and J are TRBV7-2 and TRBJ2-7, with 11 nucleotides matching TRBD2. Germline-derived CDR1 and CDR2 are SGHTA and FQGNSA. The CDR3 has 15 residues. Germline trimming cut 1 base from V and 4 bases from J; bases unmatched to any gene: 3. In DNA, the CDR3 is TGTGCCAGCAGCTTAGGTAGCGGGAGGGCGTACGAGCAGTACTTC. This translates into CASSLGSGRAYEQYF.

This sequence joins TRBV7-9 and TRBJ1-6, with TRBD1 matching 8 bases. Per the germline V gene, CDR1 is SEHNR and CDR2 is FQNEAQ (reference sequence). The CDR3 is 15 residues long. V gave up 5 bases and J gave up 10 bases; unmatched junction bases: 10. The CDR3 loop is CASSTGQGGGSPLHF. CDR3 coding DNA: TGTGCCAGCAGCACTGGACAGGGTGGAGGCTCACCCCTCCACTTT.

The chain uses TRBV4-1 and TRBJ2-2, with D uncertain. The V end lost 0 bases, the J end lost 0 bases, and 11 bases lay between the germline ends. This CDR3 is built from 17 residues. The germline gives CDR1 MGHRA, CDR2 YSYEKL. CDR3 in DNA: TGCGCCAGCAGCCAAGATATGATACAGTCGAACACCGGGGAGCTGTTTTTT. This sequence encodes CASSQDMIQSNTGELFF.

This chain links TRBV5-4 with TRBJ1-1; maybe TRBD1 (5 bases). Germline CDR1 SGHNT, CDR2 YYREEE (reference sequence). V lost 2 bases to trimming and J lost 7 bases, with 6 bases between them. The CDR3 extends over 11 amino acids. The DNA of the CDR3 is TGTGCCAGCAGCTTTGACAGTGAAGCTTTCTTT. Its protein product is CASSFDSEAFF.

J is TRBJ2-3 and V is TRBV6-5, with D maybe TRBD1 (6 bases). Germline CDR1 MNHEY, CDR2 SVGAGI. Trimming removed 2 bases from V and 6 bases from J, with 9 bases in between. CDR3 length equals 13 residues. CDR3 coding DNA: TGTGCCAGCAGTTACGGGGGCCAGGATACGCAGTATTTT. This sequence encodes CASSYGGQDTQYF.

This rearrangement joins TRBV6-5 to TRBJ2-1; 12 bases align to TRBD2. The germline CDR1 and CDR2 sequences are MNHEY and SVGAGI. This CDR3 spans 15 amino acids. Germline trimming cut 6 bases from V and 6 bases from J; bases unmatched to any gene: 6. The CDR3 region is CASRATSGRTNEQFF. The CDR3 DNA reads TGTGCCAGCAGGGCGACTAGCGGGAGAACCAATGAGCAGTTCTTC.

The rearrangement joins TRBV9 to TRBJ2-1; weak D call: TRBD2 (6 bases). Trimming left V 0 bases short and J 6 bases short, with 16 bases between. The germline gives CDR1 SGDLS, CDR2 YYNGEE. The CDR3 spans 16 residues. Here the CDR3 reads CASSVDPRGVSNEQFF. CDR3 sequence (DNA): TGTGCCAGCAGCGTAGACCCCCGCGGGGTAAGCAATGAGCAGTTCTTC.

The chain carries TRBV6-1 and TRBJ2-7; the D gene is possibly TRBD1 (7 bases). CDR3 length: 14 amino acids. Germline loops: CDR1 MNHNS, CDR2 SASEGT. V was cut by 6 bases and J by 4 bases, with 16 bases left in between. CDR3 region: CASSLVEGAYEQYF. The DNA for the CDR3 is TGTGCCAGCAGCCTGGTGGAGGGGGCGTACGAGCAGTACTTC.

V gene TRBV4-3 combines with J gene TRBJ1-5; TRBD1 matches 9 bases. The germline V gene has CDR1 LGHNA and CDR2 YSLEER. The CDR3 spans 16 residues. Trimming at V came to 2 bases and at J to 10 bases, leaving 12 bases not matched to a gene. The CDR3, as DNA: TGCGCCAGCAGCCAACGGACAGGGGCTGGGGGGGACCCCCAGCATTTT. It encodes CASSQRTGAGGDPQHF.

The chain is built from TRBV27 and TRBJ1-1, with TRBD1 matching over 7 bases. Germline CDR1 reads MNHEY; CDR2 reads SMNVEV (reference sequence). The CDR3 length is 15 residues. The V segment lost 6 bases and the J segment 0 bases; nucleotides outside the gene matches: 7. The CDR3 nucleotides are TGTGCCAGCAGGAACCAGGGGGTCTTGAACACTGAAGCTTTCTTT. Its translation is CASRNQGVLNTEAFF.

The chain carries TRBV27 and TRBJ2-1; TRBD2 aligns across 7 bases. There are 16 residues in the CDR3. Germline V lookup: CDR1 MNHEY, CDR2 SMNVEV (reference sequence). The trim removed 0 bases at V and 5 bases at J, leaving 7 bases unmatched. This chain's CDR3 is CASSLSGGSSHNEQFF. In DNA, the CDR3 is TGTGCCAGCAGTTTATCCGGCGGGAGCAGCCACAATGAGCAGTTCTTC.

The gene calls are TRBV7-2 and TRBJ1-2, with TRBD1 identical over 8 bases. V shed 5 bases, J shed 6 bases, and the junction held 14 bases outside the gene matches. Germline assignment: CDR1 SGHTA and CDR2 FQGNSA. CDR3 length equals 16 residues. Written as DNA, the CDR3 is TGTGCCAGCAGCCCACAATTCGGACAGGGAAGAGATGGCTACACCTTC. Its protein product is CASSPQFGQGRDGYTF.

This clone turned up a few times. This sequence joins TRBV6-5 and TRBJ1-2, with 9 nucleotides matching TRBD1. In germline, CDR1 is MNHEY, CDR2 SVGAGI. Losses at the gene ends were 8 bases for V and 8 bases for J; bases not matched to a gene: 12. This CDR3 contains 14 residues. The CDR3 sequence: CASFPTGGSRGYTF. As DNA, the CDR3 is TGTGCCAGCTTTCCTACAGGGGGCTCTCGCGGCTACACCTTC.

The chain uses TRBV2 and TRBJ2-1; unclear D gene. Germline CDR1 and CDR2: SNHLY and FYNNEI. The CDR3 is 14 residues long. V lost 6 bases and J 0 bases, leaving 9 bases between the germline ends. This CDR3 is CASSTAYSYNEQFF. For the CDR3, the DNA is TGTGCCAGCAGCACCGCGTACTCCTACAATGAGCAGTTCTTC.

The chain is built from TRBV6-5 and TRBJ2-1; no firm D call. CDR1 and CDR2 (germline): MNHEY, SVGAGI. This CDR3 is built from 12 residues. V was cut by 8 bases and J by 0 bases, with 5 bases left in between. This CDR3 reads CASVNSYNEQFF. The CDR3 DNA is TGTGCCAGCGTCAACTCCTACAATGAGCAGTTCTTC.

This clone has just one count. The chain uses TRBV28 and TRBJ1-2; D is unclear. The germline CDR1 and CDR2 sequences are MDHEN and SYDVKM. V lost 2 bases and J lost 8, with 9 bases in between. The CDR3 is 12 amino acids. The CDR3 DNA follows: TGTGCCAGCAGTTTAACAGCTTACGGCTACACCTTC. The encoded protein is CASSLTAYGYTF.

The chain uses TRBV18 and TRBJ1-6; weak D call: TRBD1 (5 bases). In germline, CDR1 is KGHSH, CDR2 LQKENI. The CDR3 is 16 residues long. With 5 bases removed from V and 4 bases from J, the gap between germline ends came to 15 bases. This CDR3 reads CASSARERGYNSPLHF. CDR3 coding DNA: TGTGCCAGCTCAGCGCGCGAGCGGGGGTATAATTCACCCCTCCACTTT. Filled out from reference TRBV18 and TRBJ1-6, the complete variable domain reads NAGVMQNPRHLVRRRGQEARLRCSPMKGHSHVYWYRQLPEEGLKFMVYLQKENIIDESGMPKERFSAEFPKEGPSILRIQQVVRGDSAAYFCASSARERGYNSPLHFGNGTRLTVT.

This clone has more than one count but fewer than ten. V is TRBV2 and J is TRBJ2-3; 11 bases align to TRBD2. Germline-derived CDR1 and CDR2 are SNHLY and FYNNEI. CDR3 length equals 17 residues. V lost 4 bases, J lost 0 bases, and 6 bases stayed unmatched. The CDR3, as DNA: TGTGCCAGCAGTGGGGATACTAGCGGGGGAAGCACAGATACGCAGTATTTT. It is translated as CASSGDTSGGSTDTQYF. Together with reference TRBV2 and TRBJ2-3, the CDR3 gives the full variable domain: EPEVTQTPSHQVTQMGQEVILRCVPISNHLYFYWYRQILGQKVEFLVSFYNNEISEKSEIFDDQFSVERPDGSNFTLKIRSTKLEDSAMYFCASSGDTSGGSTDTQYFGPGTRLTVL.

This chain links TRBV4-1 with TRBJ2-1; 7 bases match TRBD2. The germline gives CDR1 MGHRA, CDR2 YSYEKL. This CDR3 region has 17 residues. J lost 7 bases, V lost 4 bases, and 16 bases had no gene match. The CDR3 bases are TGCGCCAGCAGCCCCGGTCGACGGGGCCGGGAGGTTAATGAGCAGTTCTTC. Its translation is CASSPGRRGREVNEQFF.

This rearrangement joins TRBV19 to TRBJ2-3; TRBD2 matches 9 bases. J gave up 1 base and V 5 bases, and 10 bases lay outside the gene matches. The CDR3 consists of 17 residues. CDR1 is LNHDA and CDR2 is SQIVND in the germline V gene (reference sequence). CDR3 sequence reads: CASSLRRTSARTDTQYF. The CDR3 bases are TGTGCCAGTAGTCTTCGAAGGACTAGCGCGCGCACAGATACGCAGTATTTT.

This clone showed up just once. One end of the junction does not line up with germline, which may come from a read error. The sample contains more than one DNA sequence encoding this CDR3. The chain has TRBV27 and TRBJ1-1, with 9 bases identical to TRBD1. CDR3 length: 15 residues. Germline V gene data show CDR1 as MNHEY and CDR2 as SMNVEV (reference sequence). CDR3: CASSQTGGLNTEAFF. CDR3 nucleotide sequence: TGTGCCAGCAGTCAGACAGGGGGGCTGAACACTGAAGCCTTCTTT.

The gene calls are TRBV2 and TRBJ2-5, with a weak D call TRBD2 (6 bases). Trimming left V 9 bases short and J 5 bases short, with 19 bases between. Germline CDR1 reads SNHLY; CDR2 reads FYNNEI. This CDR3 spans 14 amino acids. This chain's CDR3 is CASFLEGGLETQYF. DNA for the CDR3: TGTGCCAGTTTTTTAGAGGGAGGACTCGAGACCCAGTACTTC.

This rearrangement joins TRBV4-3 to TRBJ2-2; no firm D call. CDR1 and CDR2 (germline): LGHNA, YSLEER. This CDR3 has 17 amino acids. The V gene lost 0 bases and the J gene lost 2 bases, with 13 bases spanning the gap. Written as DNA, the CDR3 is TGCGCCAGCAGCCAAGATCCGAGCACACTAAACACCGGGGAGCTGTTTTTT. Protein sequence: CASSQDPSTLNTGELFF.

The chain couples TRBV4-1 to TRBJ1-2; 8 bases fit TRBD1. J gave up 4 bases and V 2 bases, and 6 bases lay outside the gene matches. Germline V gene sequence: CDR1 MGHRA, CDR2 YSYEKL. The CDR3 consists of 15 residues. CDR3 coding DNA: TGCGCCAGCAGCCAAATTACAGGGGGGATCTATGGCTACACCTTC. This codes for CASSQITGGIYGYTF.

V is TRBV18 and J is TRBJ1-5; tentative D call: TRBD1 (6 bases). Germline lookup yields CDR1 KGHSH and CDR2 LQKENI. Trimming pared 8 bases from V and 4 bases from J, leaving 12 bases between. The CDR3 runs to 13 residues. CDR3 sequence (DNA): TGTGCCAGCCAAACAGGGTTGAATCAGCCCCAGCATTTT. Amino acids: CASQTGLNQPQHF. Filled out from reference TRBV18 and TRBJ1-5, the complete variable domain reads NAGVMQNPRHLVRRRGQEARLRCSPMKGHSHVYWYRQLPEEGLKFMVYLQKENIIDESGMPKERFSAEFPKEGPSILRIQQVVRGDSAAYFCASQTGLNQPQHFGDGTRLSIL.

The rearrangement links TRBV5-4 to TRBJ1-4; D gene ambiguous. This CDR3 spans 15 amino acids. Germline V CDR1 and CDR2: SGHNT, YYREEE (reference sequence). Trimming took off 3 bases at V and 1 base at J, with 10 bases between the two ends. As DNA, the CDR3 is TGTGCCAGCAGCTCAGACACCGGAACTAATGAAAAACTGTTTTTT. Protein sequence: CASSSDTGTNEKLFF.